This T cell receptor (beta chain) was documented in a study of T-cell reconstitution after alpha-beta-depleted transplantation in children. The TCRbeta library incorporated unique molecular identifiers. TCRdb passed the PCR reads through MiXCR, listing each CDR3 protein once. Of a few hundred thousand distinct CDR3 sequences in the sample, around 10% were seen once. A word on this clonotype: A much more abundant neighbour one base away suggests this may be a read error.

The CDR3 has 16 residues. Per the germline V gene, CDR1 is SSHAT and CDR2 is FNYEAQ (reference sequence). The rearrangement links TRBV7-7 to TRBJ2-5; maybe TRBD2 (7 bases). The material was PBMCs, obtained before TCRalphabeta/CD19-depleted stem cell transplant. The receptor comes from a boy under two years old with acute myeloid leukemia, due to receive a stem cell transplant. CDR3 protein: CASSWGLAEAGETQYF. Here the CDR3 DNA reads TGTGCTAGCAGCTGGGGGCTAGCGGAGGCTGGGGAGACCCAGTACTTC.